What follows are 30 T cell receptor beta chains derived from one specimen sequenced in a study of regulatory T cells in long-lasting Graves disease. Noted time point: newly diagnosed GD, antithyroid drugs for less than 3 months. Extracted PBMC RNA gave rise to the TCR library. With iRepertoire HTBI primers and Arm-PCR of CDR3 regions, TCR beta libraries were built. TCRdb itself ran the multiplex PCR reads through MiXCR, one entry per CDR3 protein. The profile shows 560,000 or so distinct CDR3 sequences, more than 15% of them singletons. These same records also appear under a second study, on T cells in Graves' hyperthyroidism and ophthalmopathy.

Sample: peripheral blood mononuclear cells (PBMCs), taken at new diagnosis, from a patient treated with antithyroid drugs. These receptors came from a man aged 18 to 30 with Graves disease.

This clonotype was seen only a few times. Since a much larger clone is just one base distant, this may be a read error. The genes are TRBV7-9 and TRBJ2-7, with D tentatively TRBD2 (6 bases). Germline lookup yields CDR1 SEHNR and CDR2 FQNEAQ (reference sequence). CDR3 size: 12 residues. V was cut by 5 bases and J by 6 bases, with 11 bases left in between. The CDR3 DNA is TGTGCCAGCAGCGATAGCGGATGCGAGCAGTACTTC. It yields the protein CASSDSGCEQYF.

V and J are TRBV28 and TRBJ2-2, with D uncertain. CDR1 is MDHEN, CDR2 SYDVKM, per germline. V dropped 3 bases and J dropped 6 bases, with 8 bases sitting between them. This CDR3 has 13 residues. Written as DNA, the CDR3 is TGTGCCAGCAGTTTTTGGTTCCCCGGGGAGCTGTTTTTT. It yields the protein CASSFWFPGELFF.

The chain employs TRBV19 and TRBJ2-2; 10 nucleotides align to TRBD1. The CDR3 is 14 amino acids. Germline CDR1 reads LNHDA; CDR2 reads SQIVND (reference sequence). The V and J ends lost 4 bases and 7 bases, in that order; junction bases with no gene match: 3. CDR3 nucleotides: TGTGCCAGTAGTAAACGGACAGGGGGCGGGGAGCTGTTTTTT. This sequence encodes CASSKRTGGGELFF.

This sequence joins TRBV25-1 and TRBJ2-3; possibly TRBD2 for D (6 bases). V dropped 10 bases and J dropped 6 bases, with 23 bases sitting between them. CDR1 and CDR2 from the germline V gene are MGHDK and SYGVNS. The CDR3 has 15 amino acids. This CDR3 reads CATGRGIAEGDTQYF. The CDR3 nucleotides read TGTGCCACCGGACGAGGAATAGCGGAGGGGGATACGCAGTATTTT.

CDR3 protein: CAIIPGIYSYEQYF. DNA of the CDR3: TGTGCCATTATTCCGGGGATATACTCCTACGAGCAGTACTTC. The chain couples TRBV2 to TRBJ2-7, with a tentative D call TRBD2 (5 bases). Germline assignment: CDR1 SNHLY and CDR2 FYNNEI. V was trimmed by 10 bases and J by 0 bases, leaving 16 bases between them. The CDR3 runs 14 residues.

This clonotype was seen more than once but under ten times. The chain combines TRBV7-9 with TRBJ1-4; 11 bases fit TRBD1. The germline gives CDR1 SEHNR, CDR2 FQNEAQ (reference sequence). Trimming took 5 bases from V and 2 from J; bases not matched to a gene: 13. The CDR3 runs 19 residues. DNA of the CDR3: TGTGCCAGCAGCACACGACCCGGGACAGGGGGAGGTACTAATGAAAAACTGTTTTTT. This gives the protein CASSTRPGTGGGTNEKLFF.

This clonotype was recorded many times. The chain joins TRBV3-1 to TRBJ2-7, with D hard to call. This CDR3 has 13 residues. The germline V gene has CDR1 LGHDT and CDR2 YNNKEL (reference sequence). The V end lost 0 bases, the J end lost 4 bases, and 7 bases lay between the germline ends. The CDR3 region is CASSQEGGYEQYF. The CDR3 bases are TGTGCCAGCAGCCAAGAGGGCGGTTACGAGCAGTACTTC.

The chain couples TRBV24-1 to TRBJ2-1, with D uncertain. The CDR3 is 13 amino acids. Germline-derived CDR1 and CDR2 are KGHDR and SFDVKD. V was cut by 9 bases and J by 3 bases, with 11 bases left in between. The CDR3 coding sequence is TGTGCCACCGCAGGTTCCTTCTACAATGAGCAGTTCTTC. Translating gives CATAGSFYNEQFF.

This clonotype showed up many times. The genes are TRBV6-1 and TRBJ2-7; D remains ambiguous. CDR3 length equals 13 residues. Per germline, CDR1 MNHNS and CDR2 SASEGT. V lost 3 bases to trimming and J lost 4 bases, with 10 bases between them. Written as DNA, the CDR3 is TGTGCCAGCAGTGAGGTCCCCTTATACGAGCAGTACTTC. Encoded protein: CASSEVPLYEQYF.

The V gene is TRBV4-1, the J gene TRBJ2-7; no clear D. The germline V and J ends were trimmed by 5 bases and 5 bases, with 16 bases remaining between them. Germline V gene data show CDR1 as MGHRA and CDR2 as YSYEKL. This CDR3 spans 14 amino acids. The CDR3, as DNA: TGCGCCAGCAGCAACGAACGGGCAGCACACGAGCAGTACTTC. It yields the protein CASSNERAAHEQYF.

At least ten counts were recorded for this clonotype. The CDR3 protein is CASRREGGWMNTEAFF. The CDR3 coding sequence is TGTGCCAGCAGGCGGGAAGGGGGCTGGATGAACACTGAAGCTTTCTTT. This sequence joins TRBV2 and TRBJ1-1; 7 bases are shared with TRBD1. Looked up from germline, CDR1 is SNHLY and CDR2 is FYNNEI. The CDR3 extends over 16 amino acids. Trimming took 6 bases from V and 0 from J; bases not matched to a gene: 10.

This clonotype was recorded at least ten times. V is TRBV30 and J is TRBJ2-7; D unclear. The CDR3 is made up of 12 amino acids. Germline assignment: CDR1 GTSNPN and CDR2 SVGIG (reference sequence). V was cut by 0 bases and J by 3 bases, with 6 bases left in between. The CDR3 DNA sequence: TGTGCCTGGAGTGTTCAGAGCTACGAGCAGTACTTC. Its protein is CAWSVQSYEQYF. Supplemented by reference TRBV30 and TRBJ2-7, the full variable domain reads SQTIHQWPATLVQPVGSPLSLECTVEGTSNPNLYWYRQAAGRGLQLLFYSVGIGQISSEVPQNLSASRPQDRQFILSSKKLLLSDSGFYLCAWSVQSYEQYFGPGTRLTVT.

The sample holds a few counts of this clonotype. V and J are TRBV30 and TRBJ2-2, with 7 bases that match TRBD2. The CDR3 runs to 15 residues. Germline CDR1 is GTSNPN and CDR2 is SVGIG (reference sequence). With V trimmed by 3 bases and J by 3 bases, 7 bases remained unmatched. The CDR3, as DNA: TGTGCCTGGAGAATTGCGGGAGCGGACACCGGGGAGCTGTTTTTT. It is translated as CAWRIAGADTGELFF.

The table lists this clonotype with many counts. This chain links TRBV7-9 with TRBJ1-1; possibly TRBD1 for D (6 bases). V was clipped by 4 bases and J by 4 bases, with 10 bases between them. Germline CDR1 and CDR2: SEHNR and FQNEAQ (reference sequence). This CDR3 comprises 13 residues. CDR3 residues: CASSSQGITEAFF. The CDR3 DNA follows: TGTGCCAGCAGCTCACAGGGAATCACTGAAGCTTTCTTT.

This clonotype was seen at least ten times. This sequence joins TRBV2 and TRBJ1-2; 11 positions agree with TRBD1. The CDR3 is made up of 16 amino acids. V gave up 5 bases and J gave up 4 bases; unmatched junction bases: 9. The germline V gene has CDR1 SNHLY and CDR2 FYNNEI. This chain's CDR3 is CASSPDRGRISYGYTF. CDR3 DNA sequence: TGTGCCAGCAGTCCGGACAGGGGGCGCATAAGCTATGGCTACACCTTC.

This clonotype was counted ten times or more. The V call is TRBV5-1, the J call TRBJ1-2; 7 bases match TRBD1. V trimming: 3 bases; J trimming: 0 bases; junction bases outside the gene matches: 5. Germline-derived CDR1 and CDR2 are SGHRS and YFSETQ. The CDR3 length is 15 residues. In DNA, the CDR3 is TGCGCCAGCAGCTCGGGACAGCAAACTAACTATGGCTACACCTTC. It specifies CASSSGQQTNYGYTF.

This clonotype was seen at least ten times. The V and J genes are TRBV18 and TRBJ2-7; maybe TRBD1 (6 bases). CDR1 and CDR2 from the germline V gene are KGHSH and LQKENI. CDR3 length: 15 residues. The V and J ends lost 0 bases and 2 bases respectively, with 11 bases between them. This CDR3 reads CASSPPGSGAYEQYF. The CDR3 DNA reads TGTGCCAGCTCACCACCCGGGTCAGGGGCCTACGAGCAGTACTTC.

This clonotype has more than one count but fewer than ten. This rearrangement joins TRBV30 to TRBJ1-2; 8 bases map to TRBD1. Trimming at V came to 1 base and at J to 2 bases, leaving 0 bases not matched to a gene. In germline, CDR1 is GTSNPN, CDR2 SVGIG (reference sequence). CDR3 length equals 13 residues. The CDR3 spells CAWSGTGNYGYTF. The DNA of the CDR3 is TGTGCCTGGAGTGGGACAGGGAACTATGGCTACACCTTC.

This clonotype was detected ten times or more. The J gene is TRBJ2-7, the V gene TRBV27, with D possibly matching TRBD1 (7 bases). The CDR3 length is 16 residues. Trimming stripped 3 bases from V and 7 bases from J, with 22 bases between. CDR1 is MNHEY and CDR2 is SMNVEV in the germline V gene (reference sequence). CDR3 amino acids: CASSFSPRGEIAEQYF. CDR3 nucleotide sequence: TGTGCCAGCAGTTTTTCCCCCAGGGGGGAGATAGCAGAGCAGTACTTC.

Concerning this clonotype itself: The germline gene is not matched at one end of the junction; a read error may be the cause. V usage is TRBV15 and J usage is TRBJ2-7, with a weak D call TRBD2 (6 bases). The CDR3 contains 15 residues. Germline values: CDR1 LNHNV, CDR2 YYDKDF (reference sequence). The CDR3: CATSRGGEAAYEHYF. CDR3 bases: TGTGCCACCAGCAGAGGGGGGGAGGCAGCCTACGAGCACTACTTC.

The rearrangement joins TRBV27 to TRBJ2-3; 11 bases line up with TRBD2. V lost 5 bases and J lost 2; bases outside the gene matches: 6. The CDR3 spans 16 residues. Germline-derived CDR1 and CDR2 are MNHEY and SMNVEV (reference sequence). CDR3 in amino acids: CASSPLGLADTDTQYF. The CDR3 DNA reads as TGTGCCAGCAGTCCCTTGGGACTAGCGGACACAGATACGCAGTATTTT.

The chain employs TRBV11-2 and TRBJ2-1; D not certain. Trimming removed 5 bases at V and 4 bases at J, with 6 bases between. This CDR3 is 12 amino acids long. Germline V CDR1 and CDR2: SGHAT, FQNNGV. In nucleotides, the CDR3 is TGTGCCAGCAGCCGGGCTTACAATGAGCAGTTCTTC. Encoded protein: CASSRAYNEQFF.

This clonotype has a handful of counts. The chain uses TRBV18 and TRBJ2-3; 7 positions agree with TRBD2. The CDR3 extends over 16 amino acids. Germline V lookup: CDR1 KGHSH, CDR2 LQKENI. With V trimmed by 1 base and J by 0 bases, 4 bases remained unmatched. The DNA for the CDR3 is TGTGCCAGCTCACCACGGGAGGGCCCAAGCACAGATACGCAGTATTTT. Amino acids: CASSPREGPSTDTQYF.

In this sample, this clonotype turned up a few times. The chain employs TRBV6-5 and TRBJ2-1; 7 nucleotides line up with TRBD2. V lost 3 bases, J lost 8 bases, and 7 bases stayed unmatched. This CDR3 has 14 residues. Germline-derived CDR1 and CDR2 are MNHEY and SVGAGI. This chain's CDR3 is CASSYREDRYEQFF. DNA of the CDR3: TGTGCCAGCAGTTATCGGGAGGATAGGTATGAGCAGTTCTTC.

The gene calls are TRBV7-2 and TRBJ2-2; D may correspond to TRBD1 or TRBD2 (7 bases each). This CDR3 has 14 amino acids. Trimming removed 7 bases at V and 4 bases at J, with 13 bases between. Per the germline V gene, CDR1 is SGHTA and CDR2 is FQGNSA. Here the CDR3 reads CASKLRGGTGELFF. Here the CDR3 DNA reads TGTGCCAGCAAGCTCAGGGGGGGCACCGGGGAGCTGTTTTTT.

This chain joins TRBV30 and TRBJ1-5; no definite D call. The CDR3 consists of 14 residues. The germline V and J ends were trimmed by 2 bases and 4 bases, with 12 bases remaining between them. Germline V lookup: CDR1 GTSNPN, CDR2 SVGIG (reference sequence). As DNA, the CDR3 is TGTGCCTGGAGTCTGATGGGAGGTAATCAGCCCCAGCATTTT. It encodes CAWSLMGGNQPQHF.

This rearrangement joins TRBV10-3 to TRBJ2-1; D is ambiguous. This CDR3 has 14 amino acids. The V gene lost 10 bases and the J gene lost 5 bases, with 18 bases spanning the gap. Germline V gives CDR1 ENHRY, CDR2 SYGVKD. The CDR3, as DNA: TGTGCCACCAGACCCGGAGACGGCCACAATGAGCAGTTCTTC. It specifies CATRPGDGHNEQFF.

This chain links TRBV29-1 with TRBJ2-3; 10 bases agree with TRBD2. V was clipped by 5 bases and J by 2 bases; unmatched bases: 10. The CDR3 is 16 residues long. Germline CDR1 and CDR2: SQVTM and ANQGSEA. Here the CDR3 reads CSVPWASGGTTDTQYF. The CDR3 DNA is TGCAGCGTTCCCTGGGCTAGCGGGGGAACCACAGATACGCAGTATTTT.

The sample holds one count of this clonotype. CDR3 bases: TGTGCCAGCAGCTCAAGGGCAGGCTTACCCCAAGAGACCCAGTACTTC. It yields the protein CASSSRAGLPQETQYF. V usage is TRBV11-2 and J usage is TRBJ2-5; no clear D. Germline V CDR1 and CDR2: SGHAT, FQNNGV. The CDR3 has 16 amino acids. V was trimmed by 4 bases and J by 1 base, leaving 16 bases between them.

J is TRBJ2-3 and V is TRBV4-2; D may be TRBD2 (6 bases). Per germline, CDR1 LGHNA and CDR2 YNFKEQ. The CDR3 spans 14 residues. Trimming took 3 bases from V and 5 from J, leaving 12 bases between them. For the CDR3, the DNA is TGTGCCAGCAGCCAGGGGGGAGTGGTAGATACGCAGTATTTT. This translates into CASSQGGVVDTQYF.